Listed here are 22 T cell receptor delta chains from one sample, sequenced in a study of gamma-delta T cells after stem cell transplantation. TCRdb re-called the RT-PCR reads with CATT. Counted here are around 2,200 delta-chain clones, roughly 45% occurring once; the ten biggest clones make up around a fifth. The specimen sequenced was gamma-delta T cells. These TCRs come from a human donor. It is not recorded whose cells these are; they may come from a transplant donor.

CDR3 protein: CACDSLDGADKLIF. As DNA, the CDR3 is TGTGCCTGTGACTCCCTGGATGGGGCCGATAAACTCATCTTT. The chain employs TRDV2 and TRDJ1; D is possibly TRDD3 (5 bases). With 3 bases removed from V and 3 bases from J, the gap between germline ends came to 13 bases. CDR1 and CDR2 from the germline V gene are GEAIGNYY and EKD. The CDR3 runs 14 residues.

As concerns this clone: This likely traces to a read error, being one base from a far larger clone. The V gene is TRDV2, the J gene TRDJ1; D may be TRDD3 (5 bases). Germline loops: CDR1 GEAIGNYY, CDR2 EKD. Trimming took off 2 bases at V and 2 bases at J, with 20 bases between the two ends. The CDR3 loop spans 17 amino acids. The CDR3 nucleotides are TGTGCCTGTGACAATCTGGGACATACCCGACGGACCGATAAACTCATCTTT. It codes for CACDNLGHTRRTDKLIF.

This clone appeared a few times. The same CDR3 can be traced to other DNA sequences in this sample. The chain has TRDV2 and TRDJ1; 8 nucleotides agree with TRDD3. CDR1 and CDR2 from the germline V gene are GEAIGNYY and EKD. V lost 3 bases, J lost 9 bases, and 11 bases stayed unmatched. The CDR3 loop spans 14 amino acids. The CDR3 coding sequence is TGTGCCTGTGACCGACTGGGGGCTAAAGGCGAACTCATCTTT. The encoded protein is CACDRLGAKGELIF.

The V call is TRDV2, the J call TRDJ3; TRDD3 aligns across 11 bases. The ends lost 3 bases at V and 0 bases at J; junction bases unmatched: 6. Germline V gives CDR1 GEAIGNYY, CDR2 EKD. The CDR3 is 19 amino acids. CDR3 in amino acids: CACDPVLGDSSWDTRQMFF. CDR3 sequence (DNA): TGTGCCTGTGACCCAGTACTGGGGGATAGCTCCTGGGACACCCGACAGATGTTTTTC.

By frequency in the sample, this clone is medium-sized. The J gene is TRDJ3, the V gene TRDV2; TRDD3 matches at 12 bases. This CDR3 is built from 19 residues. V was clipped by 3 bases and J by 4 bases; unmatched bases: 9. The germline CDR1 and CDR2 sequences are GEAIGNYY and EKD. The chain's CDR3 is CACDSTGGYLSWDTRQMFF. The CDR3 DNA follows: TGTGCCTGTGACTCCACTGGGGGATACCTTTCGTGGGACACCCGACAGATGTTTTTC.

This clone was observed a few times. The V gene is TRDV2, the J gene TRDJ1; 10 bases align to TRDD3. Germline CDR1 GEAIGNYY, CDR2 EKD. Unmatched junction bases numbered 15, after V lost 1 base and J lost 2 bases. CDR3 size: 19 residues. The CDR3 sequence is CACDTISSGGYGVTDKLIF. The CDR3 DNA sequence: TGTGCCTGTGACACTATTTCCTCCGGGGGATACGGTGTAACCGATAAACTCATCTTT.

Concerning this clone itself: This likely reflects a read error, since a far larger clone is one base away. This rearrangement joins TRDV2 to TRDJ1, with 12 bases fitting TRDD3. This CDR3 comprises 13 residues. Losses at the gene ends were 4 bases for V and 12 bases for J; bases not matched to a gene: 8. Germline assignment: CDR1 GEAIGNYY and CDR2 EKD. CDR3 protein: CACESILGDTVIF. As DNA, the CDR3 is TGTGCCTGTGAATCAATACTGGGGGATACCGTCATCTTT.

This clone was picked up one time. The chain joins TRDV2 to TRDJ1, with D tentatively TRDD3 (5 bases). V was pared by 2 bases and J by 0 bases, with 9 bases between. This CDR3 region has 14 residues. CDR1 GEAIGNYY and CDR2 EKD come from the germline V gene. The CDR3 DNA is TGTGCCTGTGACATCGCTGGGCACACCGATAAACTCATCTTT. Its protein is CACDIAGHTDKLIF.

Note on this clone: A much bigger clone sits one base away, suggesting this may be a read error. The V gene is TRDV2, the J gene TRDJ1; 11 nucleotides match TRDD3. CDR3 length: 20 residues. The V gene's germline CDR1 is GEAIGNYY and CDR2 EKD. Losses at the gene ends were 1 base for V and 0 bases for J; bases not matched to a gene: 15. The CDR3 protein is CACDTLRYGGYDRDTDKLIF. The CDR3 DNA is TGTGCCTGTGACACTCTACGGTATGGGGGATACGATCGTGACACCGATAAACTCATCTTT.

A word on this clone: Possible read error: a much larger clone is one base away. The chain couples TRDV2 to TRDJ3; TRDD3 aligns across 9 bases. The CDR3 length is 20 residues. The V gene's germline CDR1 is GEAIGNYY and CDR2 EKD. This CDR3 reads CACATVVPGDTFWDTRQMFF. In DNA form, the CDR3 reads TGTGCCTGTGCCACCGTAGTCCCGGGGGATACTTTCTGGGACACCCGACAGATGTTTTTC.

This clone occurred a few times. This CDR3 is also generated by other DNA sequences in the sample. CDR3 loop: CACDSVLGDTRIWDTRQMFF. The CDR3 DNA follows: TGTGCCTGTGACTCCGTACTGGGGGATACGCGTATCTGGGACACCCGACAGATGTTTTTC. This chain connects TRDV2 to TRDJ3; 13 bases fit TRDD3. With V trimmed by 3 bases and J by 3 bases, 10 bases remained unmatched. The length of the CDR3 is 20 residues. Germline CDR1 reads GEAIGNYY; CDR2 reads EKD.

As regards this clone: A read error may account for a junction end that differs from germline. Other DNA sequences in the same sample also yield this CDR3. The chain is built from TRDV2 and TRDJ1, with 10 bases lining up with TRDD3. Germline V CDR1 and CDR2: GEAIGNYY, EKD. CDR3 size: 19 residues. The CDR3 DNA reads as TGTGCCTGTGACACCGTAGGTCCTGGGGGGGATACGCACACCGATAAACTCATCTTC. The encoded protein is CACDTVGPGGDTHTDKLIF.

This chain uses TRDV2 with TRDJ1; D possibly uses TRDD1 or TRDD3 (7 bases each). Trimming removed 2 bases at V and 0 bases at J, with 18 bases between. There are 17 residues in the CDR3. Per the germline V gene, CDR1 is GEAIGNYY and CDR2 is EKD. The CDR3 nucleotides read TGTGCCTGTGACAAGTTGGGGGAAATAGCGTACACCGATAAACTCATCTTT. It translates to CACDKLGEIAYTDKLIF.

The chain recombines TRDV2 with TRDJ3; D remains ambiguous. The length of the CDR3 is 20 residues. V lost 0 bases and J lost 0, with 17 bases in between. Germline V gene sequence: CDR1 GEAIGNYY, CDR2 EKD. The CDR3 is CACDTGGLTSSSWDTRQMFF. The CDR3, as DNA: TGTGCCTGTGACACCGGTGGGTTAACCTCAAGCTCCTGGGACACCCGACAGATGTTTTTC.

This chain uses TRDV2 with TRDJ2; 7 bases line up with TRDD3. This CDR3 comprises 20 residues. The V segment lost 4 bases and the J segment 13 bases; nucleotides outside the gene matches: 32. Germline CDR1 reads GEAIGNYY; CDR2 reads EKD. CDR3 protein: CACEPLGERNGRKLTAPLFF. DNA for the CDR3: TGTGCCTGTGAGCCTTTGGGGGAGAGGAACGGCAGGAAATTGACAGCCCCACTCTTCTTT.

This clone was detected a few times. This chain uses TRDV2 with TRDJ1; 11 nucleotides line up with TRDD3. Germline V gives CDR1 GEAIGNYY, CDR2 EKD. V shed 2 bases, J shed 1 base, and the junction held 2 bases outside the gene matches. CDR3 size: 15 residues. The DNA for the CDR3 is TGTGCCTGTGACAGACTGGGGGATAGCACCGATAAACTCATCTTT. It encodes CACDRLGDSTDKLIF.

As concerns this clone: A read error may explain this, as a much larger clone is one base away. The chain combines TRDV2 with TRDJ1; TRDD3 matches 13 bases. The V gene end was trimmed by 3 bases and the J gene end by 6 bases; junction bases not matched to a gene: 12. The CDR3 has 17 amino acids. CDR1 GEAIGNYY and CDR2 EKD come from the germline V gene. CDR3 in DNA: TGTGCCTGTGACGCTTTACTGGGGGATACGCGCGAAAATAAACTCATCTTT. Translating it yields CACDALLGDTRENKLIF.

This clone has a handful of counts. The gene calls are TRDV2 and TRDJ1, with 7 bases fitting TRDD3. CDR3 length: 16 residues. Germline V gives CDR1 GEAIGNYY, CDR2 EKD. The J segment lost 4 bases and the V segment lost 3 bases, leaving 13 bases of the junction unmatched. Here the CDR3 DNA reads TGTGCCTGTGACGCCGTGGGGGAGCAGAAACGCGATAAACTCATCTTT. Its protein product is CACDAVGEQKRDKLIF.

This clone has just a few counts. The chain recombines TRDV2 with TRDJ3; D is possibly TRDD3 (6 bases). Trimming shortened V by 0 bases and J by 0 bases, and 14 bases separated the two germline ends. This CDR3 contains 19 residues. Germline lookup yields CDR1 GEAIGNYY and CDR2 EKD. CDR3 region: CACDTLGITRSWDTRQMFF. Here the CDR3 DNA reads TGTGCCTGTGACACCCTGGGGATTACCCGCTCCTGGGACACCCGACAGATGTTTTTC.

By sample fraction, this clone is large. The chain recombines TRDV2 with TRDJ1; 13 bases fit TRDD3. After removal of 3 bases from V and 2 bases from J, the junction contained 17 bases not matched to a gene. The CDR3 has 20 amino acids. Germline CDR1 is GEAIGNYY and CDR2 is EKD. CDR3: CACDAVLGDTRGSGTDKLIF. As DNA, the CDR3 is TGTGCCTGTGACGCCGTACTGGGGGATACGCGGGGTTCGGGGACCGATAAACTCATCTTT.

The J gene is TRDJ1, the V gene TRDV2; 7 bases line up with TRDD3. CDR1 is GEAIGNYY and CDR2 is EKD in the germline V gene. Unmatched junction bases numbered 9, after V lost 3 bases and J lost 0 bases. This CDR3 spans 16 amino acids. CDR3 amino acids: CACDSLGVPDTDKLIF. As DNA, the CDR3 is TGTGCCTGTGACTCTCTGGGGGTCCCAGACACCGATAAACTCATCTTT.

A few counts support this clone. The chain links TRDV2 to TRDJ3; D is undetermined. Per the germline V gene, CDR1 is GEAIGNYY and CDR2 is EKD. Trimming cost V 3 bases and J 2 bases, with 16 bases left between them. The CDR3 spans 18 residues. The CDR3 DNA sequence: TGTGCCTGTGACCTAGTTCCACGTGGAACCTGGGACACCCGACAGATGTTTTTC. Its translation is CACDLVPRGTWDTRQMFF.